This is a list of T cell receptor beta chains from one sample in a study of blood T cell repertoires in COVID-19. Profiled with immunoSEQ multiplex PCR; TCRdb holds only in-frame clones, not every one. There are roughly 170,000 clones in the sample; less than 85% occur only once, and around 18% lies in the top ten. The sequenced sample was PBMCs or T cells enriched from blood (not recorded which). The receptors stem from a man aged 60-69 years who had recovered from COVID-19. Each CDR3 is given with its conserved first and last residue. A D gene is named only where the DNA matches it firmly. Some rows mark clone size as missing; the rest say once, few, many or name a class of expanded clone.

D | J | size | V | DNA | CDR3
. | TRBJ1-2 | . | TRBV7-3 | TGTGCCAGCAGCTTAACTGGTCAGGGCCACTATGGCTACACCTTC | CASSLTGQGHYGYTF
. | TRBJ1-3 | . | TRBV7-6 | TGTGCCAGCAGCTTAGCGAGCGCCAGCGTAAGCTCTGGAAACACCATATATTTT | CASSLASASVSSGNTIYF
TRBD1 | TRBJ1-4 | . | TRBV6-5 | TGTGCCAGCAGATCGACAGGGACGAATGAAAAACTGTTTTTT | CASRSTGTNEKLFF
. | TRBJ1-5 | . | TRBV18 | TGTGCCAGCTCACCAGCGACTTTCTCAGGGATTCATCAGCCCCAGCATTTT | CASSPATFSGIHQPQHF
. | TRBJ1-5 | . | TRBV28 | TGTGCCAGCACCGTCCGGGTTCAGCCCCAGCATTTT | CASTVRVQPQHF
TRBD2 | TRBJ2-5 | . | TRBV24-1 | TGTGCCACCAGTGACCCCGGGACTAGCGGCCAAGAGACCCAGTACTTC | CATSDPGTSGQETQYF
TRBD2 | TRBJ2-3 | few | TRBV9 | TGTGCCAGCAGTCAAAGCGGGACTGGCACCACAGATACGCAGTATTTT | CASSQSGTGTTDTQYF
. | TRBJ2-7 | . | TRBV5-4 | TGTGCCAGCAGCCCCGCGGACAGAACTCCCTACGAGCAGTACTTC | CASSPADRTPYEQYF
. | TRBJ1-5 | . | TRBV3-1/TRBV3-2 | TGTGCCAGCAGCCAAGATACCACAGTCAATCAGCCCCAGCATTTT | CASSQDTTVNQPQHF
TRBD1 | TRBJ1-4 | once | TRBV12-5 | TGTGCTAGTGGTTTAGAGGGGGCGAAACCATCACGGAGGGAAAAACTGTTTTTT | CASGLEGAKPSRREKLFF
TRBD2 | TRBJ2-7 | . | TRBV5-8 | TGTGCCAGCAGCTTGAGACTAGCGGGGTACGAGCAGTACTTC | CASSLRLAGYEQYF
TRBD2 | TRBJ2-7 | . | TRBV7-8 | TGTGCCAGCAGCCTGCCGACGGGGGGGGCGACTGAGCAGTACTTC | CASSLPTGGATEQYF
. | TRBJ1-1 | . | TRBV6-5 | TGTGCCAGCATGACAGACCCCTCGAACACTGAAGCTTTCTTT | CASMTDPSNTEAFF
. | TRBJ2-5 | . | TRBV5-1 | TGCGCCAGCAGCTTGACAGGAGGGTACCAAGAGACCCAGTACTTC | CASSLTGGYQETQYF
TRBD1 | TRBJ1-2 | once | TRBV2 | TGTGCCAGCAGTCCCGGACAGGGGCCATATGGCTACACCTTC | CASSPGQGPYGYTF
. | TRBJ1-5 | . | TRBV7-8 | TGTGCCAGCAGCCCCCGGGGGGATCAGCCCCAGCATTTT | CASSPRGDQPQHF
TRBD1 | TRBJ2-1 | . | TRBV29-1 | TGCAGCGCCCGGACAGGGGGAATATATGAGCAGTTCTTC | CSARTGGIYEQFF
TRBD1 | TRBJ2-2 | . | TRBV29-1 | TGCAGCGTTTTCCCAGCAGGGGGTAGCTCCGGGGAGCTGTTTTTT | CSVFPAGGSSGELFF